This T cell receptor beta chain appears in the sequencing data of a study of human T cells and chemical hapten exposure. Described time point: patch test 2, 6 weeks after DPC sensitization. Regarding treatment: therapeutic diphenylcyclopropenone sensitization with weekly scalp DPC. Donors were 18 to 70-year-old alopecia patients suitable for DPC. Study-wide findings and caveats: Since the donors had alopecia, their immune response may not be the same as that of healthy people.

After removal of 9 bases from V and 8 bases from J, the junction contained 11 bases not matched to a gene. The CDR3 is 15 amino acids. CDR1 is SGHAT and CDR2 is FQNNGV in the germline V gene. From the RACE reads, TCRdb called clonotypes with MiXCR, one entry per CDR3 protein. The sample carries about 84,000 distinct CDR3 sequences, approximately 10% recorded once. In its sample, this clonotype was seen many times. Its matching antigen is unknown. The chain employs TRBV11-2 and TRBJ2-1; 12 bases map to TRBD2. This sample comprised whole blood, obtained in connection with sensitization to the hapten diphenylcyclopropenone (DPC). The TCR sequence derives from a woman aged 25 to 39 with alopecia areata. Some clones in this sample may be carry-over from other donors' samples. The CDR3 DNA is TGTGCCAGTTCCGGGACTAGCGGGTTACGTCATGAGCAGTTCTTC. Translated: CASSGTSGLRHEQFF.